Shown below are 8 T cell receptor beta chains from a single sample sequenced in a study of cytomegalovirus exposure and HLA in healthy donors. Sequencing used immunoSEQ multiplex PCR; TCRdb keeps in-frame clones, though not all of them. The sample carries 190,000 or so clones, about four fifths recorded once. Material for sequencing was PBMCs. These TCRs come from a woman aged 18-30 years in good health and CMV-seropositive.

CDR3 region: CASSPLTARSGNTIYF. The DNA for the CDR3 is TGTGCCAGCAGCCCTCTGACAGCAAGGTCTGGAAACACCATATATTTT. This rearrangement joins TRBV11-2 to TRBJ1-3; D is possibly TRBD1 (5 bases). CDR1 and CDR2 from the germline V gene are SGHAT and FQNNGV. There are 16 residues in the CDR3. V was cut by 5 bases and J by 1 base, with 15 bases left in between.

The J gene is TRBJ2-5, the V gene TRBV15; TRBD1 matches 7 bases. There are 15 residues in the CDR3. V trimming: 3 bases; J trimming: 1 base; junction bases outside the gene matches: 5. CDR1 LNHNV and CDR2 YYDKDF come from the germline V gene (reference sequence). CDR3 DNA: TGTGCCACCAGCAGGGAGACAGGGCTCCAAGAGACCCAGTACTTC. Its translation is CATSRETGLQETQYF.

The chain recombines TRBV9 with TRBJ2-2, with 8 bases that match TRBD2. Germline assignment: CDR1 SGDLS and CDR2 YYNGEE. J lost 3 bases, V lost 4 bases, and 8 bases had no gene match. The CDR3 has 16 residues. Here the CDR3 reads CASSPPRGGHTGELFF. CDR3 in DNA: TGTGCCAGCAGCCCCCCACGGGGGGGCCACACCGGGGAGCTGTTTTTT.

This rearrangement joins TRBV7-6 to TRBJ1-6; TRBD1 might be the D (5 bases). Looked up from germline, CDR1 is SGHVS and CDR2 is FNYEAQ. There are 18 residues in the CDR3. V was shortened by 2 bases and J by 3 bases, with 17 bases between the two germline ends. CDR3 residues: CASSLRSSTDSYNSPLHF. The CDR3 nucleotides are TGTGCCAGCAGCTTAAGATCGTCCACCGACAGCTATAATTCACCCCTCCACTTT.

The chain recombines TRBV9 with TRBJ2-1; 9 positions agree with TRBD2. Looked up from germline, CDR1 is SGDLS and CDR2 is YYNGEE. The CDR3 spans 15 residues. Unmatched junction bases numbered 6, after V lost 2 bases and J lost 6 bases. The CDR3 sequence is CASSVSSGVLNEQFF. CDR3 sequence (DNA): TGTGCCAGCAGCGTCTCTAGCGGGGTCCTCAATGAGCAGTTCTTC.

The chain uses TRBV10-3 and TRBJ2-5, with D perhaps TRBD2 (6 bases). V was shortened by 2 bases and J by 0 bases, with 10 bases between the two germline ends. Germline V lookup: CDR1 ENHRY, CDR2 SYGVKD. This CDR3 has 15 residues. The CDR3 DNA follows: TGTGCCATCAGTGAGGGGCTAGCGCACCAAGAGACCCAGTACTTC. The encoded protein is CAISEGLAHQETQYF.

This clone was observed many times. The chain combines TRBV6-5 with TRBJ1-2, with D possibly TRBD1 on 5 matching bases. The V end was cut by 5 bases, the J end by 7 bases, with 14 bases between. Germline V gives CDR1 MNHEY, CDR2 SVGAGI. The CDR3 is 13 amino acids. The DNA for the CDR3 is TGTGCCAGCAGTACCCCAGGGAATTCTGGCTACACCTTC. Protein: CASSTPGNSGYTF.

The CDR3 loop is CSAKAGGTTLAKNIQYF. CDR3 bases: TGCAGCGCTAAAGCGGGGGGGACGACTCTAGCCAAAAACATTCAGTACTTC. This rearrangement joins TRBV29-1 to TRBJ2-4, with 10 bases aligning to TRBD2. The CDR3 length is 17 residues. CDR1 is SQVTM, CDR2 ANQGSEA, per germline. V was pared by 7 bases and J by 0 bases, with 12 bases of the junction left unmatched.